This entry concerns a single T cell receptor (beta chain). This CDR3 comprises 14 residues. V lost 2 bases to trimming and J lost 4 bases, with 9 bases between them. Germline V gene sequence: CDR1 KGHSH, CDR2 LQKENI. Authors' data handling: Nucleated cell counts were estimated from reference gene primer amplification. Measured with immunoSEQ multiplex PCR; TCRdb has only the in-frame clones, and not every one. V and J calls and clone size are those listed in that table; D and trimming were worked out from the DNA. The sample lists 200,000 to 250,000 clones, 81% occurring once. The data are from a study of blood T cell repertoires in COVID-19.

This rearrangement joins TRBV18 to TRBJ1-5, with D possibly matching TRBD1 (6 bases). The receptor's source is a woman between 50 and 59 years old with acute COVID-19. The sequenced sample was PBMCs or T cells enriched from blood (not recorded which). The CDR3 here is CASSPSGTNQPQHF. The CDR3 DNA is TGTGCCAGCTCACCAAGTGGGACAAATCAGCCCCAGCATTTT. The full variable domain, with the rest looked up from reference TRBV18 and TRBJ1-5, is NAGVMQNPRHLVRRRGQEARLRCSPMKGHSHVYWYRQLPEEGLKFMVYLQKENIIDESGMPKERFSAEFPKEGPSILRIQQVVRGDSAAYFCASSPSGTNQPQHFGDGTRLSIL.